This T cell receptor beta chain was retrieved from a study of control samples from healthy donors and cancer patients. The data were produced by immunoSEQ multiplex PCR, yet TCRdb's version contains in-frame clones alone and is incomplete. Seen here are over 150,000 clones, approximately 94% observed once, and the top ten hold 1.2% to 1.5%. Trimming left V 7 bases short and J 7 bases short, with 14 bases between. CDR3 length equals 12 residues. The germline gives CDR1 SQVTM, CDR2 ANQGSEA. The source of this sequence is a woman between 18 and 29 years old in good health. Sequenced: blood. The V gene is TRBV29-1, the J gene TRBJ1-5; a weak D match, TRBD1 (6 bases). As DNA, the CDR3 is TGCAGCGCCCGACAGGAGGGACAGCCCCAGCATTTT. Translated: CSARQEGQPQHF.